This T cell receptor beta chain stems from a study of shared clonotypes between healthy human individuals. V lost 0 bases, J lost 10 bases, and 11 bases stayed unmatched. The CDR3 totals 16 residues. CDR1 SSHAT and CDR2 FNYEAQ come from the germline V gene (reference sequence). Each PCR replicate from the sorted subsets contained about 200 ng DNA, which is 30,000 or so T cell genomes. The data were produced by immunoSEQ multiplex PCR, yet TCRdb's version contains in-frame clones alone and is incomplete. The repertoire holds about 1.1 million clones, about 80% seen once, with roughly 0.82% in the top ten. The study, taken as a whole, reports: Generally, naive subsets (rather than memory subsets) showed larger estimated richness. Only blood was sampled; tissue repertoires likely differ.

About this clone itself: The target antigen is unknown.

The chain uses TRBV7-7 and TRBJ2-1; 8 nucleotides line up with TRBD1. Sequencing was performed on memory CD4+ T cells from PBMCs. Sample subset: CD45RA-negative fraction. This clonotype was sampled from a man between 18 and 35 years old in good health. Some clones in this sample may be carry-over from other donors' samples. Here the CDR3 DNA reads TGTGCCAGCAGCTTAGCGTTGCCAGGGGGCTTGGGAGAGCAGTTCTTC. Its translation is CASSLALPGGLGEQFF.